These 12 T cell receptor beta chains share one sample of origin, sequenced in a study. TCRdb called the 5' RACE reads again in MiXCR, with one record for every CDR3 protein. This sample has about 62,000 distinct CDR3 sequences, with about 31% found just once. The sequenced sample was tumor-infiltrating naive CD4+ T cells sorted from the breast tumor. Subset specified: naive CD4+ T cells, CD4+CD45RA+CD25-. The receptors come from a female donor with breast cancer.

Comment on this clonotype: The junction departs from germline at one end; a sequencing error may be responsible. CDR3 coding DNA: TGCGCCAGCAGCTTAGGATACAACACTGAAGCTGTCTTT. Protein sequence: CASSLGYNTEAVF. V gene TRBV5-1 combines with J gene TRBJ1-1; no firm D call. The CDR3 contains 13 residues. Germline V gives CDR1 SGHRS, CDR2 YFSETQ.

The rearrangement links TRBV29-1 to TRBJ1-4, with D possibly TRBD1 on 5 matching bases. Trimming cost V 7 bases and J 0 bases, with 9 bases left between them. This CDR3 spans 13 amino acids. CDR1 and CDR2 (germline): SQVTM, ANQGSEA. CDR3 residues: CSAQGTTNEKLFF. DNA of the CDR3: TGCAGCGCCCAGGGTACAACTAATGAAAAACTGTTTTTT.

V and J are TRBV9 and TRBJ2-1; 13 bases are a match to TRBD2. This CDR3 spans 15 amino acids. Germline V gene data show CDR1 as SGDLS and CDR2 as YYNGEE. With V trimmed by 4 bases and J by 10 bases, 8 bases remained unmatched. The CDR3: CASSPPGLAGKEQFF. The CDR3 nucleotides are TGTGCCAGCAGCCCTCCGGGACTAGCGGGAAAGGAGCAGTTCTTC.

This clonotype appeared a few times. J is TRBJ2-1 and V is TRBV5-1; 15 bases agree with TRBD2. The germline V gene encodes CDR1 SGHRS and CDR2 YFSETQ. V lost 4 bases to trimming and J lost 8 bases; unmatched junction nucleotides: 4. CDR3 length equals 15 residues. Here the CDR3 DNA reads TGCGCCAGCAGCCAAGGACTAGCGGGAGGGGATGAGCAGTTCTTC. Protein sequence: CASSQGLAGGDEQFF. Supplemented by reference TRBV5-1 and TRBJ2-1, the full variable domain reads KAGVTQTPRYLIKTRGQQVTLSCSPISGHRSVSWYQQTPGQGLQFLFEYFSETQRNKGNFPGRFSGRQFSNSRSEMNVSTLELGDSALYLCASSQGLAGGDEQFFGPGTRLTVL.

This clonotype was detected a few times. The gene calls are TRBV5-1 and TRBJ2-1; 9 bases fit TRBD1. With 5 bases clipped from V and 8 bases from J, the junction kept 14 bases outside the gene matches. Germline loops: CDR1 SGHRS, CDR2 YFSETQ. The CDR3 loop spans 16 amino acids. CDR3: CASSFSPGTGNDEQFF. As DNA, the CDR3 is TGCGCCAGCAGTTTTTCCCCCGGGACAGGGAACGATGAGCAGTTCTTC.

CDR3 coding DNA: TGTGCCAGCAGCCCTGACTTCGGTCAGCCCCAGCATTTT. Protein sequence: CASSPDFGQPQHF. The genes are TRBV11-2 and TRBJ1-5, with D unresolved. The CDR3 runs to 13 residues. The germline V gene has CDR1 SGHAT and CDR2 FQNNGV. Trimming left V 5 bases short and J 6 bases short, with 11 bases between.

The sample holds many counts of this clonotype. V is TRBV6-5 and J is TRBJ1-2; the match to TRBD1 covers 7 bases. The CDR3 loop spans 13 amino acids. The germline gives CDR1 MNHEY, CDR2 SVGAGI. V was clipped by 6 bases and J by 6 bases; unmatched bases: 7. The CDR3 reads CASRISGGDGYTF. For the CDR3, the DNA is TGTGCCAGCAGAATCTCAGGGGGGGATGGCTACACCTTC.

V gene TRBV15 combines with J gene TRBJ1-4, with 7 positions matching TRBD1. The V gene end was trimmed by 0 bases and the J gene end by 8 bases; junction bases not matched to a gene: 6. Germline lookup yields CDR1 LNHNV and CDR2 YYDKDF (reference sequence). CDR3 length equals 15 residues. CDR3 coding DNA: TGTGCCACCAGCAGAGATAGGCAGGGGGGAGAAAAACTGTTTTTT. The encoded protein is CATSRDRQGGEKLFF.

Sample share makes this clonotype medium-sized. The chain links TRBV6-1 to TRBJ1-5; D is ambiguous. The CDR3 loop spans 16 amino acids. Looked up from germline, CDR1 is MNHNS and CDR2 is SASEGT. Trimming cost V 2 bases and J 0 bases, with 11 bases left between them. This CDR3 reads CASSERQEYSNQPQHF. The CDR3 coding sequence is TGTGCCAGCAGTGAACGGCAGGAGTATAGCAATCAGCCCCAGCATTTT.

The rearrangement links TRBV27 to TRBJ2-1; D is ambiguous. Trimming removed 6 bases at V and 8 bases at J, with 17 bases between. Germline V CDR1 and CDR2: MNHEY, SMNVEV (reference sequence). The CDR3 totals 14 residues. The DNA for the CDR3 is TGTGCCAGCAGCCCCGCGGACGGTAGGGATGAGCAGTTCTTC. As protein: CASSPADGRDEQFF.

The chain recombines TRBV28 with TRBJ2-5; D is perhaps TRBD1 (5 bases). V was pared by 4 bases and J by 12 bases, with 18 bases between. Germline values: CDR1 MDHEN, CDR2 SYDVKM. The CDR3 totals 13 residues. CDR3 sequence (DNA): TGTGCCAGCAGTTCCCGAGCCTACAGGCAGAAGTACTTC. As protein: CASSSRAYRQKYF. The full variable domain, completed using reference TRBV28 and TRBJ2-5, is DVKVTQSSRYLVKRTGEKVFLECVQDMDHENMFWYRQDPGLGLRLIYFSYDVKMKEKGDIPEGYSVSREKKERFSLILESASTNQTSMYLCASSSRAYRQKYFGPGTRLLVL.

V usage is TRBV7-8 and J usage is TRBJ1-4; D is unresolved. The germline V and J ends were trimmed by 4 bases and 8 bases, with 8 bases remaining between them. The CDR3 extends over 12 amino acids. Germline V gives CDR1 SGHVS, CDR2 FQNEAQ. In DNA, the CDR3 is TGTGCCAGCAGCTCCCCGGCCGAAAAACTGTTTTTT. This translates into CASSSPAEKLFF.